The count of the clone carrying this T cell receptor (beta chain) is one. Data came from immunoSEQ multiplex PCR; TCRdb stores just in-frame clones and leaves some out. The sample yields approximately 350,000 clones, roughly 70% seen once. The data stem from a study of cytotoxic CD8 clonotypes in ibrutinib-treated CLL. This CDR3 is 12 amino acids long. Germline loops: CDR1 SGHNT, CDR2 YYREEE (reference sequence). The ends were cut back, 0 bases at V and 3 bases at J, with 3 bases in the middle. Sample: PBMCs, taken after 36 months of ibrutinib treatment. V and J are TRBV5-4 and TRBJ1-1; D uncertain. This clonotype was sampled from a human donor with chronic lymphocytic leukemia. The CDR3 is CASSLGYTEAFF. In DNA form, the CDR3 reads TGTGCCAGCAGCTTGGGATACACTGAAGCTTTCTTT.